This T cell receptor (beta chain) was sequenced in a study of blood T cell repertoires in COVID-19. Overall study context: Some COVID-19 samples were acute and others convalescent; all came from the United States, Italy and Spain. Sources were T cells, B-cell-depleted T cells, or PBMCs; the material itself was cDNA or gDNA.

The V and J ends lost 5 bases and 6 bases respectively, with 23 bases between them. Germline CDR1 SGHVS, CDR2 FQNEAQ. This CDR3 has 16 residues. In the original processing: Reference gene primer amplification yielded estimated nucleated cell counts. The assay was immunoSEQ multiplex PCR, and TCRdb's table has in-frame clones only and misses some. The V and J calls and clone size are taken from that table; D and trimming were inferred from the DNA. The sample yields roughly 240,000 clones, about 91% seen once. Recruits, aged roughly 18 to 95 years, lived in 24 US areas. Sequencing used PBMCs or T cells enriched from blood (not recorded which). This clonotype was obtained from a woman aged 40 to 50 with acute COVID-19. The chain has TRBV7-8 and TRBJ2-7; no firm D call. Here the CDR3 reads CASSNRLTGSPSEQYF. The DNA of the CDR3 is TGTGCCAGCAGCAATCGGCTGACCGGGTCCCCGTCCGAGCAGTACTTC.